This T cell receptor (beta chain) was sequenced for a study of PD-L1 blockade in urothelial cancer. Whole-study context: It was around 2014 that patients started atezolizumab at 1,200 mg intravenously every 3 weeks. About 90% of the roughly 29 patients were men who had bladder-origin urothelial cancer. T cell content in blood samples showed a median of about 140,000.

Here immunoSEQ multiplex PCR was the method, and the copy in TCRdb shows in-frame clones only, minus some. The sample lists approximately 46,000 clones; over 65% were seen once. Germline CDR1 reads SGHVS; CDR2 reads FQNEAQ. Trimming pared 5 bases from V and 4 bases from J, leaving 9 bases between. The CDR3 length is 13 residues. This receptor was taken from a man in his 70s with urothelial cancer. Here the sequenced sample was PBMCs, taken around atezolizumab (anti-PD-L1) treatment. The chain is built from TRBV7-8 and TRBJ1-5; D not resolved. The CDR3 DNA reads TGTGCCAGCAGCCCGCAGGCAAATCAGCCCCAGCATTTT. This codes for CASSPQANQPQHF.